The next 5 T cell receptor beta chains were all read from a single sample in a study of cytomegalovirus exposure and HLA in healthy donors. The PCR ran on 60 Vbeta and 13 Jbeta primers. Here immunoSEQ multiplex PCR was the method, and the copy in TCRdb shows in-frame clones only, minus some. The sample lists approximately 150,000 clones, roughly 85% occurring once. Input material: PBMCs. The receptors were gathered from a woman aged 45-59 years in good health and CMV-seronegative.

This clone was observed a handful of times. The gene calls are TRBV28 and TRBJ1-1; tentative D call: TRBD1 (5 bases). CDR1 MDHEN and CDR2 SYDVKM come from the germline V gene. The CDR3 has 14 residues. Trimming removed 3 bases from V and 4 bases from J, with 12 bases in between. CDR3 coding DNA: TGTGCCAGCAGTTTGCCCAGGGTTGGCACTGAAGCTTTCTTT. Translating gives CASSLPRVGTEAFF. The complete variable domain, with remaining parts taken from reference TRBV28 and TRBJ1-1, reads DVKVTQSSRYLVKRTGEKVFLECVQDMDHENMFWYRQDPGLGLRLIYFSYDVKMKEKGDIPEGYSVSREKKERFSLILESASTNQTSMYLCASSLPRVGTEAFFGQGTRLTVV.

This clone was counted a few times. The J gene is TRBJ1-5, the V gene TRBV6-6, with a weak D call TRBD1 (6 bases). CDR1 is MNHNY, CDR2 SVGAGI, per germline (reference sequence). The CDR3 length is 16 residues. The V gene lost 6 bases and the J gene lost 4 bases, with 19 bases spanning the gap. CDR3 DNA: TGTGCCAGCAGATTTAGACAGGACTCGGGGAATCAGCCCCAGCATTTT. Translation gives CASRFRQDSGNQPQHF.

This chain uses TRBV11-2 with TRBJ2-5; possibly TRBD1 for D (5 bases). Trimming took 3 bases from V and 4 from J, leaving 9 bases between them. CDR1 is SGHAT and CDR2 is FQNNGV in the germline V gene. The CDR3 is 13 residues long. Written as DNA, the CDR3 is TGTGCCAGCAGCTTCAGAAGGGGAGAGACCCAGTACTTC. The encoded protein is CASSFRRGETQYF.

The V call is TRBV6-6, the J call TRBJ1-4, with 7 nucleotides matching TRBD1. The J segment lost 8 bases and the V segment lost 6 bases, leaving 9 bases of the junction unmatched. CDR3 length: 14 residues. CDR1 and CDR2 (germline): MNHNY, SVGAGI (reference sequence). This CDR3 is CASSRGGTGEKLFF. The CDR3 DNA reads as TGTGCCAGCAGCAGAGGGGGCACCGGGGAAAAACTGTTTTTT.

The chain employs TRBV30 and TRBJ1-5; maybe TRBD1 (5 bases). CDR1 is GTSNPN, CDR2 SVGIG, per germline (reference sequence). V dropped 4 bases and J dropped 2 bases, with 15 bases sitting between them. There are 15 residues in the CDR3. The CDR3 is CAWKTSGMGNQPQHF. The CDR3 DNA is TGTGCCTGGAAGACTTCAGGGATGGGCAATCAGCCCCAGCATTTT.